A single sample gave rise to the 23 T cell receptor beta chains below, sequenced in a study of T cell repertoires in cytomegalovirus infection. MiXCR, applied by TCRdb to the reads, yields one record per CDR3 protein. The table lists approximately 260,000 distinct CDR3 sequences, 15% to 20% of them singletons. The sample consisted of CD8+ T cells from PBMCs. The receptor source for this set is a human donor in good health (CMV status not recorded). Some clones in this sample may be carry-over from other donors' samples.

The chain uses TRBV11-2 and TRBJ2-7; D is perhaps TRBD2 (5 bases). Germline CDR1 is SGHAT and CDR2 is FQNNGV. The CDR3 is 15 amino acids. V lost 7 bases and J lost 3, with 19 bases in between. This CDR3 is CASTSSGMGFYEQYF. In DNA form, the CDR3 reads TGTGCCAGCACCTCTTCGGGAATGGGATTCTACGAGCAGTACTTC.

Only a few counts were recorded for this clonotype. The rearrangement links TRBV11-2 to TRBJ1-3, with no clear D. The CDR3 loop spans 16 amino acids. CDR1 and CDR2 from the germline V gene are SGHAT and FQNNGV. The V end was cut by 5 bases, the J end by 0 bases, with 14 bases between. The CDR3 region is CASSLNTVDSGNTIYF. In DNA, the CDR3 is TGTGCCAGCAGCCTAAACACGGTGGACTCTGGAAACACCATATATTTT.

This clonotype was detected ten times or more. The rearrangement uses TRBV4-2 and TRBJ1-1; 11 bases match TRBD1. CDR3 length equals 15 residues. V lost 4 bases, J lost 5 bases, and 6 bases stayed unmatched. Germline assignment: CDR1 LGHNA and CDR2 YNFKEQ. The DNA for the CDR3 is TGTGCCAGCAGCCGGATGGACAGGGGGCTTACTGAAGCTTTCTTT. It codes for CASSRMDRGLTEAFF.

This clonotype has ten or more counts. The chain couples TRBV5-1 to TRBJ2-1; D is unclear. Germline CDR1 SGHRS, CDR2 YFSETQ. The CDR3 is 11 residues long. The V and J ends lost 0 bases and 8 bases respectively, with 3 bases between them. The CDR3 DNA is TGCGCCAGCAGCTTGGCCGATGAGCAGTTCTTC. This translates into CASSLADEQFF.

This clonotype was observed a handful of times. V usage is TRBV4-1 and J usage is TRBJ2-1, with 7 bases matching TRBD2. Germline values: CDR1 MGHRA, CDR2 YSYEKL. Trimming cost V 1 base and J 3 bases; bases outside gene matches: 12. The CDR3 has 18 amino acids. CDR3 in amino acids: CASSQGPPGTTDYNEQFF. The DNA for the CDR3 is TGCGCCAGCAGCCAAGGGCCCCCCGGGACTACTGACTACAATGAGCAGTTCTTC.

This chain uses TRBV5-5 with TRBJ2-7; 9 positions match TRBD1. V was pared by 6 bases and J by 3 bases, with 7 bases of the junction left unmatched. The germline V gene has CDR1 SGHKS and CDR2 YYEKEE (reference sequence). The CDR3 consists of 14 residues. The chain's CDR3 is CASTRGQGIYEQYF. CDR3 DNA: TGTGCCAGCACAAGAGGACAGGGGATCTACGAGCAGTACTTC.

This clonotype was counted at least ten times. The J gene is TRBJ2-7, the V gene TRBV7-2, with D maybe TRBD2 (6 bases). This CDR3 contains 15 residues. The V end was cut by 1 base, the J end by 2 bases, with 12 bases between. Germline V gene data show CDR1 as SGHTA and CDR2 as FQGNSA. CDR3: CASSLGLGEAYEQYF. The CDR3 DNA is TGTGCCAGCAGCTTAGGTTTAGGGGAGGCCTACGAGCAGTACTTC. The variable domain in full, completed from reference TRBV7-2 and TRBJ2-7, reads GAGVSQSPSNKVTEKGKDVELRCDPISGHTALYWYRQSLGQGLEFLIYFQGNSAPDKSGLPSDRFSAERTGGSVSTLTIQRTQQEDSAVYLCASSLGLGEAYEQYFGPGTRLTVT.

Of note for this clonotype: Germline is not matched at one junction end, which may reflect a read error. The CDR3 here is CARSKDGTEAFF. CDR3 nucleotide sequence: TGTGCCCGCAGCAAGGATGGCACTGAAGCTTTCTTT. This chain connects TRBV7-6 to TRBJ1-1; D unclear. The CDR3 is made up of 12 amino acids. CDR1 is SGHVS and CDR2 is FNYEAQ in the germline V gene.

J is TRBJ1-1 and V is TRBV10-3; 7 nucleotides agree with TRBD1. This CDR3 has 15 amino acids. V was clipped by 1 base and J by 1 base; unmatched bases: 3. Looked up from germline, CDR1 is ENHRY and CDR2 is SYGVKD. The CDR3: CAISELGQRNTEAFF. CDR3 in DNA: TGTGCCATCAGTGAGTTGGGACAGAGGAACACTGAAGCTTTCTTT.

This clonotype has at least ten counts. V gene TRBV7-2 combines with J gene TRBJ2-3, with 8 bases lining up with TRBD2. V lost 1 base, J lost 2 bases, and 5 bases stayed unmatched. The CDR3 spans 16 residues. Germline CDR1 SGHTA, CDR2 FQGNSA. CDR3 DNA sequence: TGTGCCAGCAGCTTAGTGACTAGCGTGTCCACAGATACGCAGTATTTT. The encoded protein is CASSLVTSVSTDTQYF. The entire variable domain, with the rest obtained from reference TRBV7-2 and TRBJ2-3, is as follows: GAGVSQSPSNKVTEKGKDVELRCDPISGHTALYWYRQSLGQGLEFLIYFQGNSAPDKSGLPSDRFSAERTGGSVSTLTIQRTQQEDSAVYLCASSLVTSVSTDTQYFGPGTRLTVL.

This clonotype showed up just a few times. The rearrangement uses TRBV11-2 and TRBJ1-6; TRBD1 might be the D (5 bases). V lost 2 bases and J lost 9, with 17 bases in between. Germline CDR1 reads SGHAT; CDR2 reads FQNNGV. The CDR3 extends over 16 amino acids. The CDR3 nucleotides are TGTGCCAGCAGCTTATGGTTCTCGGGGGACCGTTCACCCCTCCACTTT. It translates to CASSLWFSGDRSPLHF.

This clonotype was counted between two and nine times. The J gene is TRBJ1-1, the V gene TRBV6-2 or TRBV6-3; D remains ambiguous. The CDR3 covers 11 residues. Germline V gene lookup returns CDR1 MNHEY and CDR2 SVGEGT. Trimming stripped 2 bases from V and 7 bases from J, with 5 bases between. CDR3 amino acids: CASSYAVEAFF. The CDR3 DNA is TGTGCCAGCAGTTACGCGGTTGAAGCTTTCTTT.

The chain couples TRBV7-8 to TRBJ2-2, with D possibly TRBD1 on 5 matching bases. Germline V gene sequence: CDR1 SGHVS, CDR2 FQNEAQ. The CDR3 contains 14 residues. The V and J ends lost 8 bases and 4 bases respectively, with 14 bases between them. The CDR3 loop is CASWSGRSTGELFF. CDR3 in DNA: TGTGCCAGCTGGTCAGGGCGTAGCACCGGGGAGCTGTTTTTT.

The table lists this clonotype with a few counts. The chain combines TRBV28 with TRBJ1-2; D call uncertain. The CDR3 is made up of 12 amino acids. V shed 6 bases and J shed 7 bases, with 12 bases lying between them. In germline, CDR1 is MDHEN, CDR2 SYDVKM. This CDR3 is CASRKVEAGYTF. The CDR3 region has the DNA TGTGCCAGCAGGAAGGTAGAGGCTGGCTACACCTTC.

The chain links TRBV14 to TRBJ1-1; TRBD1 aligns across 8 bases. The germline V gene has CDR1 SGHDN and CDR2 FVKESK. The CDR3 contains 18 residues. J was trimmed by 1 base and V by 0 bases; bases with no gene match: 10. Here the CDR3 DNA reads TGTGCCAGCAGCCAAGATCTAAGGCCAGGGGGCCCGAACACTGAAGCTTTCTTT. It codes for CASSQDLRPGGPNTEAFF.

This clonotype has just a few counts. The V call is TRBV20-1, the J call TRBJ1-1; no definite D call. Per germline, CDR1 DFQATT and CDR2 SNEGSKA (reference sequence). CDR3 length: 13 residues. V gave up 2 bases and J gave up 1 base, with 8 bases separating them. This CDR3 reads CSARQASNTEAFF. DNA for the CDR3: TGCAGTGCTAGACAGGCTTCGAACACTGAAGCTTTCTTT.

This clonotype occurred a few times. CDR3 DNA sequence: TGTGCCAGCAGTCCCCCGGGGGACTACAATGAGCAGTTCTTC. Encoded protein: CASSPPGDYNEQFF. The V gene is TRBV28, the J gene TRBJ2-1, with D perhaps TRBD2 (6 bases). In germline, CDR1 is MDHEN, CDR2 SYDVKM. V was cut by 5 bases and J by 3 bases, with 11 bases left in between. This CDR3 region has 14 residues.

This clonotype was seen a handful of times. The CDR3 DNA follows: TGCGCCAGCAGCCAAGATTGGGCTGAACTTGGGTTCGACAATGAGCAGTTCTTC. Residues: CASSQDWAELGFDNEQFF. The chain couples TRBV4-3 to TRBJ2-1; D not resolved. This CDR3 is 18 amino acids long. Germline V CDR1 and CDR2: LGHNA, YSLEER. V lost 0 bases to trimming and J lost 5 bases, with 20 bases between them.

In this sample, this clonotype turned up a few times. This chain joins TRBV29-1 and TRBJ2-5; D is uncertain. Trimming cost V 4 bases and J 5 bases, with 14 bases left between them. CDR3 length equals 13 residues. Germline values: CDR1 SQVTM, CDR2 ANQGSEA. CDR3 bases: TGCAGCGTTGTAGATGGGCTAGGTGAGACCCAGTACTTC. It translates to CSVVDGLGETQYF. The full variable domain, rest sourced from reference TRBV29-1 and TRBJ2-5, is SAVISQKPSRDICQRGTSLTIQCQVDSQVTMMFWYRQQPGQSLTLIATANQGSEATYESGFVIDKFPISRPNLTFSTLTVSNMSPEDSSIYLCSVVDGLGETQYFGPGTRLLVL.

A few counts support this clonotype. This chain uses TRBV7-9 with TRBJ1-5; weak D call: TRBD1 (5 bases). The CDR3 runs to 13 residues. The V end lost 10 bases, the J end lost 4 bases, and 14 bases lay between the germline ends. Looked up from germline, CDR1 is SEHNR and CDR2 is FQNEAQ (reference sequence). CDR3 loop: CATSRAGNQPQHF. In DNA, the CDR3 is TGTGCCACCTCTCGGGCAGGGAATCAGCCCCAGCATTTT.

The sample holds many counts of this clonotype. This chain joins TRBV7-2 and TRBJ2-5; D remains ambiguous. CDR1 SGHTA and CDR2 FQGNSA come from the germline V gene. This CDR3 has 15 residues. Trimming left V 5 bases short and J 0 bases short, with 13 bases between. Here the CDR3 reads CASSPMGYYQETQYF. DNA of the CDR3: TGTGCCAGCAGCCCCATGGGGTATTACCAAGAGACCCAGTACTTC.

This clonotype has a single count. Possible read error: a much larger clone is one base away. This sequence joins TRBV6-1 and TRBJ1-1, with a possible D match to TRBD1 (5 bases). V lost 2 bases and J 4 bases, leaving 8 bases between the germline ends. CDR3 length: 13 residues. Germline CDR1 MNHNS, CDR2 SASEGT. CDR3 residues: CASSEIGATEAFF. In nucleotides, the CDR3 is TGTGCCAGCAGTGAAATTGGGGCCACTGAAGCTTTCTTT.

This clonotype has just a few counts. Written as DNA, the CDR3 is TGTGCCAGCAGTGAACATGTCTCTGGAAACACCATATATTTT. The encoded protein is CASSEHVSGNTIYF. V and J are TRBV2 and TRBJ1-3; D not certain. V lost 2 bases, J lost 0 bases, and 5 bases lay in between. The CDR3 contains 14 residues. Germline V gene sequence: CDR1 SNHLY, CDR2 FYNNEI.